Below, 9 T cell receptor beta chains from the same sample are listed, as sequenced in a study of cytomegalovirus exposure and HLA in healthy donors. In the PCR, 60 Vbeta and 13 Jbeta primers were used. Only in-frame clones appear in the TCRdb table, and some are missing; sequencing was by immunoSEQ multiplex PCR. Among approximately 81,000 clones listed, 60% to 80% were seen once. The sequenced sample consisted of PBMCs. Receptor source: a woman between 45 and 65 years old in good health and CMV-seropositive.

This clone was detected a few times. CDR3 sequence (DNA): TGTGCCAGCACCAAGGGGCAGGGGGCTTTTTCCGAGCAGTACTTC. Translating gives CASTKGQGAFSEQYF. The rearrangement links TRBV2 to TRBJ2-7, with 8 positions matching TRBD1. V dropped 7 bases and J dropped 6; count of bases not matched to a gene: 14. The CDR3 spans 15 residues. The V gene's germline CDR1 is SNHLY and CDR2 FYNNEI.

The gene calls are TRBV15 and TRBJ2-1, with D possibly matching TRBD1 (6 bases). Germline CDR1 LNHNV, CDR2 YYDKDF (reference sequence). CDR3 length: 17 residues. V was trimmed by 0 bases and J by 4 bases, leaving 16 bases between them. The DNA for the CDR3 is TGTGCCACCAGCAGAGATCGCGGACAGCGAACTTACAATGAGCAGTTCTTC. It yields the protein CATSRDRGQRTYNEQFF.

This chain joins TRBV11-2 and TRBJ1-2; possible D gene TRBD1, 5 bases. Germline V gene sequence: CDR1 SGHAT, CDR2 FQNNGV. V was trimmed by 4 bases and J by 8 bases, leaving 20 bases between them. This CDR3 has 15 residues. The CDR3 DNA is TGTGCCAGCAGCTCATTAACACGTCGGGGGGACGGCTACACCTTC. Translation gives CASSSLTRRGDGYTF.

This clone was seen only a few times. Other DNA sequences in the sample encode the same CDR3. The CDR3 is CASRTPGQGVGYTF. The CDR3 nucleotides are TGTGCCAGCAGAACACCGGGACAGGGGGTAGGCTACACCTTC. This sequence joins TRBV6-5 and TRBJ1-2; 11 bases line up with TRBD1. The V and J ends lost 6 bases and 8 bases, in that order; junction bases with no gene match: 8. The germline V gene has CDR1 MNHEY and CDR2 SVGAGI. The CDR3 runs 14 residues.

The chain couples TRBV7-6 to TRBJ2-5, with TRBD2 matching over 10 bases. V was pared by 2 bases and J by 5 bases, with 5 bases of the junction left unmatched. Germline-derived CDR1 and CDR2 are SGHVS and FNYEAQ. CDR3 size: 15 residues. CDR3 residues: CASSLRPSGSETQYF. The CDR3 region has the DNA TGTGCCAGCAGCTTAAGGCCTAGCGGGAGTGAGACCCAGTACTTC.

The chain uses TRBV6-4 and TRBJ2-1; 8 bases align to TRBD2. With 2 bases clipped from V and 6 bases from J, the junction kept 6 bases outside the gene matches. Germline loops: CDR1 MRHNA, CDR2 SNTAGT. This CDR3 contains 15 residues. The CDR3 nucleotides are TGTGCCAGCAGTGACACTAGCGGCGGATCCAATGAGCAGTTCTTC. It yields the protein CASSDTSGGSNEQFF.

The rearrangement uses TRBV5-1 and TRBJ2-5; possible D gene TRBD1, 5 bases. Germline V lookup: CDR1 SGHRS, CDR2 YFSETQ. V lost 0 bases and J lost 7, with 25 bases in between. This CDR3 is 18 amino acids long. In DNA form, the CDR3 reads TGCGCCAGCAGCTTGGACCCCGTCGTTGCAGGGCCGAGCAGGACCCAGTACTTC. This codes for CASSLDPVVAGPSRTQYF.

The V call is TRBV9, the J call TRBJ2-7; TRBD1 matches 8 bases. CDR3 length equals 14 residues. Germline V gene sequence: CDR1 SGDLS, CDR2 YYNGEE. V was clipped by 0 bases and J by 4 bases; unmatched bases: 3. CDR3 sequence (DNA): TGTGCCAGCAGCGTAGCGGGACAGGCGTACGAGCAGTACTTC. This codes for CASSVAGQAYEQYF.

CDR3: CASSQDPSSSYNEQFF. The CDR3 region has the DNA TGCGCCAGCAGCCAAGATCCCTCCAGCTCCTACAATGAGCAGTTCTTC. J is TRBJ2-1 and V is TRBV4-1; no reliable D call. Looked up from germline, CDR1 is MGHRA and CDR2 is YSYEKL. V dropped 0 bases and J dropped 0 bases, with 9 bases sitting between them. This CDR3 region has 16 residues.